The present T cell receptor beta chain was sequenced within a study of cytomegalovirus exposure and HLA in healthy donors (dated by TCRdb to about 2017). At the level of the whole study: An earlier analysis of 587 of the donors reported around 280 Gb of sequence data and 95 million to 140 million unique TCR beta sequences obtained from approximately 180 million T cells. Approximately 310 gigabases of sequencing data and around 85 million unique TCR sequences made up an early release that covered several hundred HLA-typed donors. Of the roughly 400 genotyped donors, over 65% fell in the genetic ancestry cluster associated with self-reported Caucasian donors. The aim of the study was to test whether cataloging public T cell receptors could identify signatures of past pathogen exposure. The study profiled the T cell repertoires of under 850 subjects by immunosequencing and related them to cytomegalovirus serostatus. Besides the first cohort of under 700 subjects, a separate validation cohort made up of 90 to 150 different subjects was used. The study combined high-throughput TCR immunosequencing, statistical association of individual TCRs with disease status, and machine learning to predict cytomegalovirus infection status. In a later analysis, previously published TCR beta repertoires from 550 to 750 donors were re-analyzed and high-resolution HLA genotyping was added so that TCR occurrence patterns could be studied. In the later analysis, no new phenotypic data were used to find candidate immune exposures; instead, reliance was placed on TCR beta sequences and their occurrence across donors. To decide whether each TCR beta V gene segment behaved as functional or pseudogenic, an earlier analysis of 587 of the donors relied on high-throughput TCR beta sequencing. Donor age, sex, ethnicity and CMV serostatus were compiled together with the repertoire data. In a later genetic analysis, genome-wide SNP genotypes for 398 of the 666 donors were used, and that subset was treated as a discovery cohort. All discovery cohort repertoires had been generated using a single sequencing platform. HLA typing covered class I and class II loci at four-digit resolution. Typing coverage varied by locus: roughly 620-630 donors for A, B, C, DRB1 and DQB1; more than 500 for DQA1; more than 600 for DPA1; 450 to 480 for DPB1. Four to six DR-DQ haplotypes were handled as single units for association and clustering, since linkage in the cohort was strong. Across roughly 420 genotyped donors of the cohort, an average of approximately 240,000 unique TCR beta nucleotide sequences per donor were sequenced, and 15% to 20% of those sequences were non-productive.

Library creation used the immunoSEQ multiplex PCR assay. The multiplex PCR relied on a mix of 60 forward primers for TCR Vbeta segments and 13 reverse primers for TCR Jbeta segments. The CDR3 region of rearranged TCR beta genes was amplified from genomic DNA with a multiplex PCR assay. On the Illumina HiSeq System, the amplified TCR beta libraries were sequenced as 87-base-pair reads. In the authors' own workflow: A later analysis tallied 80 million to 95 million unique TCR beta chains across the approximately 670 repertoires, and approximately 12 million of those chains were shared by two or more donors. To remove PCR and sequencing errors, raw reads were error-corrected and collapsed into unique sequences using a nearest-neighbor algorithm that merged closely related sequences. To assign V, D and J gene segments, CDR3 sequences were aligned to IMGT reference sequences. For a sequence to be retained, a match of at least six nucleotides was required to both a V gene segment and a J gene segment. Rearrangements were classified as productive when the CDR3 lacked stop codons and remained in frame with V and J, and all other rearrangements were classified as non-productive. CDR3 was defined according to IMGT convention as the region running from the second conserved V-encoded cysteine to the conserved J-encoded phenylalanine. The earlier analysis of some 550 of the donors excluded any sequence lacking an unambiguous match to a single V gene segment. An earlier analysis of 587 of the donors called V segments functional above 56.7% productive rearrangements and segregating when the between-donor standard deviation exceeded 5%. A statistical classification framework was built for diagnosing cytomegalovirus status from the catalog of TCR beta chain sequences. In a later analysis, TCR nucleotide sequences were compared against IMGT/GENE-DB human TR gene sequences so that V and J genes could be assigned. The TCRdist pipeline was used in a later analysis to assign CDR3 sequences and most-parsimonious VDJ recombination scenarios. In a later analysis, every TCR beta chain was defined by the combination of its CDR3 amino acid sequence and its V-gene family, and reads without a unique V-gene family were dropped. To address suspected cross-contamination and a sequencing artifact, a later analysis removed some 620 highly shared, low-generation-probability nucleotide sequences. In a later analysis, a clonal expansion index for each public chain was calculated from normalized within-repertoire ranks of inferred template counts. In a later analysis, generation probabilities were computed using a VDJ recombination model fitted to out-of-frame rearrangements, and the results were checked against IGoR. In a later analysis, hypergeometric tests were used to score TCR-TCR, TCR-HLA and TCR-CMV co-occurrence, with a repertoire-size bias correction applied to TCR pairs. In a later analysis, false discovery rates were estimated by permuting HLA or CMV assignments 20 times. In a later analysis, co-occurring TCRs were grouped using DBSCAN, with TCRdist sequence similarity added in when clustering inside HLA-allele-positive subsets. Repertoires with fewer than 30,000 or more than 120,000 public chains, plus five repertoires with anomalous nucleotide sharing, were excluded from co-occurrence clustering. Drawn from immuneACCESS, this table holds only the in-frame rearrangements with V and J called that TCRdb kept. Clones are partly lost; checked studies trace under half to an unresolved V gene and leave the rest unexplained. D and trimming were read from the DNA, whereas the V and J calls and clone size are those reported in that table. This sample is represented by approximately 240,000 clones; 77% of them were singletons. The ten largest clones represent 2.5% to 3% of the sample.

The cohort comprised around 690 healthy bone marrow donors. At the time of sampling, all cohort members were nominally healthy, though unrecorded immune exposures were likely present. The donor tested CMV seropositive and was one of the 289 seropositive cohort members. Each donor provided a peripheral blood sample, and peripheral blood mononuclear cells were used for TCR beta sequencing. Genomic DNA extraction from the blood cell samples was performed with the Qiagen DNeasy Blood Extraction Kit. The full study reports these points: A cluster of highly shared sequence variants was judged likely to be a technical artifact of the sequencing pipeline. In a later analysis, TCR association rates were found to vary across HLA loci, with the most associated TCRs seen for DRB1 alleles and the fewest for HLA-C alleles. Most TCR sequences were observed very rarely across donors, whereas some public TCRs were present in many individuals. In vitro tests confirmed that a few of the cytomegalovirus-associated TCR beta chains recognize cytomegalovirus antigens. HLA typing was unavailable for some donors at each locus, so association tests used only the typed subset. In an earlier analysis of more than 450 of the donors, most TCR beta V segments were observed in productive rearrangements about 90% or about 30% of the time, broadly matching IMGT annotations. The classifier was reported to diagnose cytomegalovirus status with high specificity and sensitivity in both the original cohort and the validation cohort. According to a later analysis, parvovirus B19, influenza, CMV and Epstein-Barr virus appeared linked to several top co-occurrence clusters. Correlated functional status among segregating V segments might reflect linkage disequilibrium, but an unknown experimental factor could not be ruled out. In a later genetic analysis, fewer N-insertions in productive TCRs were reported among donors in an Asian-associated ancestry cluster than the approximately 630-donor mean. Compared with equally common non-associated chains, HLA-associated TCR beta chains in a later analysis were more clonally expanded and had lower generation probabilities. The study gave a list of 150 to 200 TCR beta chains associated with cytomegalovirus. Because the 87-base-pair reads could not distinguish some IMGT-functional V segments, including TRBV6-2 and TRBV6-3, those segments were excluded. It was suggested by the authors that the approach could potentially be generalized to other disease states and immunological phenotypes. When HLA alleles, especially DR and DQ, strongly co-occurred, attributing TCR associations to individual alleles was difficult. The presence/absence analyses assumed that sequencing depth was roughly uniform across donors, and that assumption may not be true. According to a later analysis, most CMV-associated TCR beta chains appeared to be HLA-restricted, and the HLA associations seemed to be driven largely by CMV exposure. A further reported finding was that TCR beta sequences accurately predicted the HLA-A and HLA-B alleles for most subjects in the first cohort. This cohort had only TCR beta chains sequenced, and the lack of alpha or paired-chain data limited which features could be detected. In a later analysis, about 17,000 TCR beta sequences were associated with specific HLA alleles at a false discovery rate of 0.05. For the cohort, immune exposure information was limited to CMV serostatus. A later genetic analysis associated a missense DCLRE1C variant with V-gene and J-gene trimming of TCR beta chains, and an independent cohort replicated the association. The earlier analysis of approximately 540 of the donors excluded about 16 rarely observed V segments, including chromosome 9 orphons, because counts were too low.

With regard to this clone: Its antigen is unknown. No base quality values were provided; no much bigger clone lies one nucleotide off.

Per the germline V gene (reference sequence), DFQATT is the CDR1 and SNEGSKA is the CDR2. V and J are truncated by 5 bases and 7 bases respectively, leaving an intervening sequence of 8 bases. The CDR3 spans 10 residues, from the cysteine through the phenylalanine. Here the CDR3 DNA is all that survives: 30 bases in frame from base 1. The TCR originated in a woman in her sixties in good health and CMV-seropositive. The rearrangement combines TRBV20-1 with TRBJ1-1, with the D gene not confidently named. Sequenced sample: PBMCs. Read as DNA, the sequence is TGCAGTGCTCTTAGAAGTGAAGCTTTCTTT. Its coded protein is CSALRSEAFF.